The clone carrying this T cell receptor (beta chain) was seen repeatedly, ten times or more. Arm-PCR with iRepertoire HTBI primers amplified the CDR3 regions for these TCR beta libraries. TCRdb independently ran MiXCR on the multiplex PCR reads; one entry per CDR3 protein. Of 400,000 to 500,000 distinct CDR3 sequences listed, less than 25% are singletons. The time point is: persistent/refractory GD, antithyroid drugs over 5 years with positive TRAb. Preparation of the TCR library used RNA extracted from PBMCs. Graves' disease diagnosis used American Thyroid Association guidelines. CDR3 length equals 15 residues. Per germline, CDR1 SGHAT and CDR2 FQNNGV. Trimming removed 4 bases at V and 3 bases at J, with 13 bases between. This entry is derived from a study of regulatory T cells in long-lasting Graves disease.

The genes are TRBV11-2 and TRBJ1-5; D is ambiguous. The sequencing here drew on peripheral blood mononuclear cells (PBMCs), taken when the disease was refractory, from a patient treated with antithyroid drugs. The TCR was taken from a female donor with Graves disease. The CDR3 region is CASSSRRVFNQPQHF. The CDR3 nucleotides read TGTGCCAGCAGCTCAAGGCGAGTCTTCAATCAGCCCCAGCATTTT.